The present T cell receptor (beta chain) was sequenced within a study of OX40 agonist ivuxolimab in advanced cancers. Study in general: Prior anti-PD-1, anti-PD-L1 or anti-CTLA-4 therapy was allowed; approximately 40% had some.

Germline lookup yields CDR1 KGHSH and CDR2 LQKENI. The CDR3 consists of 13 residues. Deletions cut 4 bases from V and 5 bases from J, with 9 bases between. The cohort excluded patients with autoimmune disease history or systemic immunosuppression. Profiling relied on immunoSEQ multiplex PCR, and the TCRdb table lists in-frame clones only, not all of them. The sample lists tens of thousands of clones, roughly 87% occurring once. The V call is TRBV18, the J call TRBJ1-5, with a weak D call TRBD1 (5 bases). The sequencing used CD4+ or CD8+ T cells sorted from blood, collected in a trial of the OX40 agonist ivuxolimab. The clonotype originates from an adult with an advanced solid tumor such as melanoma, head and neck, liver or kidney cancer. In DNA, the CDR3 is TGTGCCAGCTCACTGGGAGGGGATCAGCCCCAGCATTTT. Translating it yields CASSLGGDQPQHF.